The 11 T cell receptor beta chains reported below all come from one sample, sequenced in a study of blood T cell repertoires in COVID-19. Clones were read by immunoSEQ multiplex PCR, and TCRdb kept only the in-frame ones, dropping some. The sample carries roughly 430,000 clones, over 75% recorded once. Sample: PBMCs or T cells enriched from blood (not recorded which). Receptors originate from a woman aged 18-35 years who had been exposed to COVID-19.

V is TRBV9 and J is TRBJ2-7; weak D call: TRBD2 (5 bases). Trimming removed 2 bases from V and 2 bases from J, with 11 bases in between. Germline V lookup: CDR1 SGDLS, CDR2 YYNGEE. The CDR3 sequence is 14 residues long. Written as DNA, the CDR3 is TGTGCCAGCAGCGTGGCAGGACTGACCTACGAGCAGTACTTC. Translation gives CASSVAGLTYEQYF.

J is TRBJ2-5 and V is TRBV7-3, with TRBD2 as a possible D gene (6 bases). The germline gives CDR1 SGHTA, CDR2 FQGTGA. The CDR3 runs to 14 residues. V was pared by 5 bases and J by 5 bases, with 15 bases between. The CDR3 DNA reads TGTGCCAGCAGCCGACCCCAGGCGGGGGAGACCCAGTACTTC. Translated, it gives CASSRPQAGETQYF.

This chain joins TRBV7-2 and TRBJ2-3; D perhaps matches TRBD2 (7 bases). Germline CDR1 and CDR2: SGHTA and FQGNSA. The CDR3 extends over 16 amino acids. Trimming took off 1 base at V and 6 bases at J, with 17 bases between the two ends. Here the CDR3 DNA reads TGTGCCAGCAGCTTAGTTCGGGGGGCCGGAGTTGATACGCAGTATTTT. It translates to CASSLVRGAGVDTQYF.

The J gene is TRBJ2-5, the V gene TRBV4-1; 7 nucleotides align to TRBD1. This CDR3 comprises 17 residues. V lost 1 base, J lost 5 bases, and 13 bases stayed unmatched. Looked up from germline, CDR1 is MGHRA and CDR2 is YSYEKL. CDR3 DNA sequence: TGCGCCAGCAGCCAAGGGAGACAGGGCCCCGCCGGGGAGACCCAGTACTTC. Residues: CASSQGRQGPAGETQYF.

The chain recombines TRBV5-6 with TRBJ2-7; no clear D gene. The germline V gene has CDR1 SGHDT and CDR2 YYEEEE. Trimming removed 4 bases at V and 1 base at J, with 3 bases between. The CDR3 covers 11 residues. This chain's CDR3 is CASSTSYEQYF. CDR3 nucleotides: TGTGCCAGCAGCACTTCCTACGAGCAGTACTTC.

The chain combines TRBV6-5 with TRBJ1-6, with 11 bases aligning to TRBD1. This CDR3 region has 14 residues. Germline lookup yields CDR1 MNHEY and CDR2 SVGAGI. The V segment lost 6 bases and the J segment 9 bases; nucleotides outside the gene matches: 4. This chain's CDR3 is CASRRTGGGSPLHF. The CDR3 nucleotides read TGTGCCAGCAGGCGGACAGGGGGCGGTTCACCCCTCCACTTT.

The J gene is TRBJ2-1, the V gene TRBV7-2, with 7 nucleotides matching TRBD2. V shed 4 bases and J 6 bases; nucleotides not matched to a gene: 6. Per the germline V gene, CDR1 is SGHTA and CDR2 is FQGNSA. The CDR3 length is 14 residues. CDR3 DNA sequence: TGTGCCAGCAGCTCCAGCGGGATCGCCAATGAGCAGTTCTTC. Its protein product is CASSSSGIANEQFF.

In DNA, the CDR3 is TGCGCCAGCAGCACCCGACAGTCTCTGGACACAGATACGCAGTATTTT. It specifies CASSTRQSLDTDTQYF. The J gene is TRBJ2-3, the V gene TRBV4-3; weak D call: TRBD1 (5 bases). V lost 5 bases and J lost 2, with 17 bases in between. There are 16 residues in the CDR3. The V gene's germline CDR1 is LGHNA and CDR2 YSLEER.

The V gene is TRBV3-1 (or the pseudogene TRBV3-2), the J gene TRBJ2-7; maybe TRBD1 (5 bases). The CDR3 is 14 amino acids. Trimming left V 4 bases short and J 4 bases short, with 14 bases between. Germline V gene data show CDR1 as LGHDT and CDR2 as YNNKEL (reference sequence). The CDR3 nucleotides read TGTGCCAGCAGCCGAGTCAGGGTAGGGTACGAGCAGTACTTC. Protein: CASSRVRVGYEQYF.

The V and J genes are TRBV24-1 and TRBJ2-5, with D perhaps matching TRBD2 (6 bases). Per germline, CDR1 KGHDR and CDR2 SFDVKD. The V gene lost 4 bases and the J gene lost 4 bases, with 12 bases spanning the gap. The CDR3 consists of 14 residues. CDR3 DNA: TGTGCCACCAGTGACTATAGCGGTTCAGAGACCCAGTACTTC. Translating it yields CATSDYSGSETQYF.

V and J are TRBV4-1 and TRBJ1-1; D is perhaps TRBD1 (6 bases). The germline CDR1 and CDR2 sequences are MGHRA and YSYEKL. The CDR3 loop spans 14 amino acids. V dropped 1 base and J dropped 4 bases, with 10 bases sitting between them. The CDR3 DNA follows: TGCGCCAGCAGCCAAGTCTCGGACAGCACTGAAGCTTTCTTT. Protein product: CASSQVSDSTEAFF.